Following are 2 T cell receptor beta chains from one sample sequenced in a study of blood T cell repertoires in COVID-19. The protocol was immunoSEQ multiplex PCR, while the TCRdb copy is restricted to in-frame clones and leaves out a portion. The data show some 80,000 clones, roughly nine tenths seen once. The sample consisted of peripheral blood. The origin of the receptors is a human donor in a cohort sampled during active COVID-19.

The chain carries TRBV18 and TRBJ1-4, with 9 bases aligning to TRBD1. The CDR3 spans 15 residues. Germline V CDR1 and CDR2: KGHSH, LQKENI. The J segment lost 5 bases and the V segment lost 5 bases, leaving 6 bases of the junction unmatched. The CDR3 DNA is TGTGCCAGCTCAGACCAGACAGGGGGAAATGAAAAACTGTTTTTT. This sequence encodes CASSDQTGGNEKLFF.

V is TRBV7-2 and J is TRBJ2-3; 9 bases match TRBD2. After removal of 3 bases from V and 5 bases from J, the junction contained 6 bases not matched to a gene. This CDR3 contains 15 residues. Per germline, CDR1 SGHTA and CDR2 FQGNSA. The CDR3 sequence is CASSFVSGSLDTQYF. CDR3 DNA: TGTGCCAGCAGCTTTGTTAGCGGGAGTCTAGATACGCAGTATTTT.